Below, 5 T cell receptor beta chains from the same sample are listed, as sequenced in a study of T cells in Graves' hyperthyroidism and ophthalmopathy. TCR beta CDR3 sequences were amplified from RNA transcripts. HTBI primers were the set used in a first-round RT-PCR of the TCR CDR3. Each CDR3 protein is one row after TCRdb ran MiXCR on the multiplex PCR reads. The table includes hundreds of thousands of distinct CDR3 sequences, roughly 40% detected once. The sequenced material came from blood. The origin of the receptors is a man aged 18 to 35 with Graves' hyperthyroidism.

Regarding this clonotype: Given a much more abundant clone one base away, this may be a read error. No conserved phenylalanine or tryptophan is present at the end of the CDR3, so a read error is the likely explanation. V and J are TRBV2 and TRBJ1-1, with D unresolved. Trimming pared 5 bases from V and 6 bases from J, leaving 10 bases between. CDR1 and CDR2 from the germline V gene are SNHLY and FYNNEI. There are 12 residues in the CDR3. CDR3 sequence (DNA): TGTGCCAGCAGTAATAGTGGCGCTGAAGCTTTCCTT. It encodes CASSNSGAEAFL.

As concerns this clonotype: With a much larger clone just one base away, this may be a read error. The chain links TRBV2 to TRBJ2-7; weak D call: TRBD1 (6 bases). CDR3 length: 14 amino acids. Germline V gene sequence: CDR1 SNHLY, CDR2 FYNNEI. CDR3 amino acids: CASSDKAGGYERYF. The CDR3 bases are TGTGCCAGCAGTGACAAGGCTGGGGGCTACGAGCGGTACTTC. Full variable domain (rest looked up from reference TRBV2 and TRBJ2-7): EPEVTQTPSHQVTQMGQEVILRCVPISNHLYFYWYRQILGQKVEFLVSFYNNEISEKSEIFDDQFSVERPDGSNFTLKIRSTKLEDSAMYFCASSDKAGGYERYFGPGTRLTVT.

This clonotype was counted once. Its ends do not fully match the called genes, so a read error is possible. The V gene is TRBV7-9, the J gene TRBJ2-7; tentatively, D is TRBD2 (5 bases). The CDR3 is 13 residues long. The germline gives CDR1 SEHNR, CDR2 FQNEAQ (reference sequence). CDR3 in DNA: TGTGCCAGCAGCCCGGGATTTTCCTACGAGCAGTGCTTC. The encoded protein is CASSPGFSYEQCF.

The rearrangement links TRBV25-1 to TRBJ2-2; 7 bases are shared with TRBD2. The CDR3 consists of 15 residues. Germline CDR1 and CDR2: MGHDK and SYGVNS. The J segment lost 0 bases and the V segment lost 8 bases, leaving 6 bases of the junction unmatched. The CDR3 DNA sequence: TGTGCCAGCCAATCGCGGGAGTCGAACACCGGGGAGCTGTTTTTT. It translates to CASQSRESNTGELFF.

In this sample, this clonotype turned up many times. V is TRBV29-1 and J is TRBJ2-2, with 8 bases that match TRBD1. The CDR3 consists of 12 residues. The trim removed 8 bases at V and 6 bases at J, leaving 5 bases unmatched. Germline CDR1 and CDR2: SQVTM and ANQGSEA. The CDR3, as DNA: TGCAGCACAGGGGGTAGAGCCGGGGAGCTGTTTTTT. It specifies CSTGGRAGELFF.